This T cell receptor (beta chain) emerged from a study of blood T cell repertoires in COVID-19. Looking at the study overall: Donors in the United States, Italy and Spain gave samples during acute or convalescent COVID-19.

Per the authors' pipeline: It was from reference gene primer amplification that nucleated cell counts were estimated. Sequencing used immunoSEQ multiplex PCR; TCRdb keeps in-frame clones, though not all of them. V and J calls and clone size come straight from that table; D and trimming were deduced from the DNA. Seen here are fewer than 75,000 clones, 70% to 90% observed once, and the top ten hold under 5%. The material sequenced was peripheral blood. This TCR came from a man in his sixties or seventies with acute or convalescent COVID-19.

CDR3 bases: TGTGCCAGCCAGGACATCTATAGCTCCTACGAGCAGTACTTC. Translated, it gives CASQDIYSSYEQYF. The rearrangement links TRBV19 to TRBJ2-7; maybe TRBD1 (5 bases). CDR1 and CDR2 (germline): LNHDA, SQIVND (reference sequence). The CDR3 contains 14 residues. Trimming stripped 9 bases from V and 0 bases from J, with 15 bases between. The full variable domain, completed using reference TRBV19 and TRBJ2-7, is DGGITQSPKYLFRKEGQNVTLSCEQNLNHDAMYWYRQDPGQGLRLIYYSQIVNDFQKGDIAEGYSVSREKKESFPLTVTSAQKNPTAFYLCASQDIYSSYEQYFGPGTRLTVT.